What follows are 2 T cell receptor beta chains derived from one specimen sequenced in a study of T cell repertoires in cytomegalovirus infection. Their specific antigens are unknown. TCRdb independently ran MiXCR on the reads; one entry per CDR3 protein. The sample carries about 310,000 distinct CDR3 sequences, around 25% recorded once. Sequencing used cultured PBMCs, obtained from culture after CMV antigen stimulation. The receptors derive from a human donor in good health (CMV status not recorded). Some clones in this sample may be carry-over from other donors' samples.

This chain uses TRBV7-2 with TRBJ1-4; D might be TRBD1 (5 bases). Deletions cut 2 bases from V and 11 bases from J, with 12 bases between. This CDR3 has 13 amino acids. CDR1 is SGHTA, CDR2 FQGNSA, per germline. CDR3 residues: CASSLLQGGKLFF. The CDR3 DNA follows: TGTGCCAGCAGCTTACTCCAGGGAGGCAAACTGTTTTTT. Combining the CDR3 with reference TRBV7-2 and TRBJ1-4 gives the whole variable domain GAGVSQSPSNKVTEKGKDVELRCDPISGHTALYWYRQSLGQGLEFLIYFQGNSAPDKSGLPSDRFSAERTGGSVSTLTIQRTQQEDSAVYLCASSLLQGGKLFFGSGTQLSVL.

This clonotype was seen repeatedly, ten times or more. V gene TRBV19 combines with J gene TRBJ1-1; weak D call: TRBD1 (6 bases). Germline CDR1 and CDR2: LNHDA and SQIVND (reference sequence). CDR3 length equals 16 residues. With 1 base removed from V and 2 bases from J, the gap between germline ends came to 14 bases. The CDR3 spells CASSIVVRGHNTEAFF. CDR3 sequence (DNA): TGTGCCAGTAGTATAGTCGTAAGGGGACATAACACTGAAGCTTTCTTT.